Detailed here is one TCR beta chain. These data belong to a study of early T cells in non-severe SARS-CoV-2 infection. TCRdb recomputed calls from the 5' RACE reads with MiXCR, one row per CDR3 protein. The table includes tens of thousands of distinct CDR3 sequences, roughly 8.7% detected once. The material sequenced was whole blood, taken at baseline. The sequence derives from an adult who was a healthcare worker with PCR-confirmed SARS-CoV-2 infection or an uninfected control (not recorded which).

CDR3 DNA sequence: TGTGCCAGCAGCTTAAAGCCCACCGCAGGTTATGGCTACACCTTC. Its translation is CASSLKPTAGYGYTF. V and J are TRBV7-9 and TRBJ1-2; no clear D. Germline V lookup: CDR1 SEHNR, CDR2 FQNEAQ (reference sequence). V shed 2 bases and J shed 5 bases, with 15 bases lying between them. The CDR3 has 15 amino acids. Complete variable domain (other parts from reference TRBV7-9 and TRBJ1-2): DTGVSQNPRHKITKRGQNVTFRCDPISEHNRLYWYRQTLGQGPEFLTYFQNEAQLEKSRLLSDRFSAERPKGSFSTLEIQRTEQGDSAMYLCASSLKPTAGYGYTFGSGTRLTVV.